This T cell receptor beta chain emerged from a study of blood T cells in healthy people across ages. Study background: The template switching approach captured approximately one barcoded beta molecule for every two T cells.

Study-wide findings and caveats: Older age coincided with a roughly linear decline in TCR beta diversity per million T cells.

This clonotype has only a few counts. Its antigen remains unidentified. V shed 4 bases and J shed 7 bases, with 18 bases lying between them. The germline gives CDR1 SGHDT, CDR2 YYEEEE. The CDR3 is made up of 15 amino acids. Alongside a J-beta primer mix, a sample-barcoded 5' primer served in a second PCR lasting roughly 7 to 11 cycles. TCRdb recomputed calls from the 5' RACE reads with MiXCR, one row per CDR3 protein. Of 270,000 or so distinct CDR3 sequences listed, 25% to 30% were seen once; the top ten hold about 30%. This receptor was taken from a woman in her 70s in good health. The sequenced sample consisted of blood. V is TRBV5-6 and J is TRBJ2-4, with D perhaps matching TRBD1 (5 bases). The DNA for the CDR3 is TGTGCCAGCAGCGCCCAAGGTACAGGTCTGAACATTCAGTACTTC. Its protein is CASSAQGTGLNIQYF.